A single sample is the source of the 26 T cell receptor beta chains below, sequenced in a study of response to subunit inactivated influenza vaccine. MiXCR was run by TCRdb on the RT-PCR reads, yielding one entry per CDR3 protein. Among approximately 700,000 distinct CDR3 sequences, 11% to 15% were seen once, and the ten largest hold 5.5% to 7%. Specimen: PBMCs from blood, collected approximately 15 days before vaccination. The receptors stem from a man between 50 and 59 years old who received an inactivated influenza vaccine.

This rearrangement joins TRBV9 to TRBJ2-7; D is perhaps TRBD2 (5 bases). CDR1 and CDR2 (germline): SGDLS, YYNGEE. Between the trimmed V and J ends, which lost 0 bases and 2 bases, there was a span of 12 bases. The CDR3 is 15 amino acids. The CDR3 reads CASSVGHTRTYEQYF. The CDR3 bases are TGTGCCAGCAGCGTAGGCCATACTAGAACCTACGAGCAGTACTTC.

This clonotype was seen more than once but under ten times. The CDR3 nucleotides are TGTGCCAGCAGCTTAGATCCAGGGGGACGGGAGACCCAGTACTTC. Protein sequence: CASSLDPGGRETQYF. V is TRBV11-2 and J is TRBJ2-5; TRBD1 agrees at 7 bases. The J segment lost 5 bases and the V segment lost 0 bases, leaving 6 bases of the junction unmatched. There are 15 residues in the CDR3. Per the germline V gene, CDR1 is SGHAT and CDR2 is FQNNGV.

This chain joins TRBV6-1 and TRBJ2-7; tentatively, D is TRBD1 (5 bases). The CDR3 loop spans 13 amino acids. Germline CDR1 reads MNHNS; CDR2 reads SASEGT. The germline V and J ends were trimmed by 2 bases and 2 bases, with 7 bases remaining between them. CDR3 loop: CASSERQTYEQYF. The CDR3 region has the DNA TGTGCCAGCAGTGAAAGACAGACCTACGAGCAGTACTTC.

This clonotype was detected only a few times. The gene calls are TRBV28 and TRBJ2-3; D gene uncertain. The CDR3 sequence is 13 residues long. Trimming took off 5 bases at V and 2 bases at J, with 8 bases between the two ends. CDR1 and CDR2 (germline): MDHEN, SYDVKM. This CDR3 is CASSPINTDTQYF. For the CDR3, the DNA is TGTGCCAGCAGTCCCATAAACACAGATACGCAGTATTTT.

In this sample, this clonotype turned up a few times. The chain combines TRBV4-2 with TRBJ2-2, with D unresolved. CDR3 length equals 15 residues. Per the germline V gene, CDR1 is LGHNA and CDR2 is YNFKEQ. V lost 0 bases, J lost 4 bases, and 9 bases lay in between. As DNA, the CDR3 is TGTGCCAGCAGCCAAGAGGGTGGGATCACCGGGGAGCTGTTTTTT. It codes for CASSQEGGITGELFF.

This clonotype showed up just a few times. The CDR3 region is CSAQRGGETQYF. The CDR3 DNA reads TGCAGTGCTCAGCGGGGTGGAGAGACCCAGTACTTC. The chain is built from TRBV20-1 and TRBJ2-5, with 7 bases lining up with TRBD2. J was trimmed by 4 bases and V by 5 bases; bases with no gene match: 4. Germline values: CDR1 DFQATT, CDR2 SNEGSKA (reference sequence). The CDR3 length is 12 residues.

The rearrangement joins TRBV29-1 to TRBJ2-5, with TRBD1 as a possible D gene (6 bases). With 8 bases removed from V and 1 base from J, the gap between germline ends came to 14 bases. CDR3 length equals 13 residues. CDR1 and CDR2 (germline): SQVTM, ANQGSEA. DNA for the CDR3: TGCAGCAGTACCGGGACAACCCAAGAGACCCAGTACTTC. Translated, it gives CSSTGTTQETQYF.

The chain recombines TRBV27 with TRBJ2-1, with TRBD1 matching 7 bases. V lost 2 bases to trimming and J lost 6 bases; unmatched junction nucleotides: 4. Looked up from germline, CDR1 is MNHEY and CDR2 is SMNVEV (reference sequence). The CDR3 is 14 amino acids. The CDR3 nucleotides read TGTGCCAGCAGTTTAAAGGGACAGTTCAATGAGCAGTTCTTC. Its translation is CASSLKGQFNEQFF.

The rearrangement links TRBV5-1 to TRBJ2-3, with 9 bases that match TRBD2. Trimming at V came to 1 base and at J to 0 bases, leaving 6 bases not matched to a gene. Germline V CDR1 and CDR2: SGHRS, YFSETQ. The CDR3 is 17 residues long. In DNA form, the CDR3 reads TGCGCCAGCAGCTTGATTAGCGGGGGACCTAGCACAGATACGCAGTATTTT. This codes for CASSLISGGPSTDTQYF.

This clonotype was recorded many times. The chain uses TRBV5-1 and TRBJ2-2; a possible D gene is TRBD1 (6 bases). From germline, CDR1 is SGHRS and CDR2 YFSETQ. The V gene lost 4 bases and the J gene lost 8 bases, with 18 bases spanning the gap. There are 15 residues in the CDR3. The CDR3 sequence is CASSQDSGIGGELFF. CDR3 nucleotides: TGCGCCAGCAGCCAGGACAGCGGAATCGGGGGGGAGCTGTTTTTT.

There are many counts of this clonotype. The chain uses TRBV12-3 or TRBV12-4 and TRBJ1-2; 9 nucleotides match TRBD1. Germline trimming cut 1 base from V and 5 bases from J; bases unmatched to any gene: 2. The CDR3 loop spans 14 amino acids. Written as DNA, the CDR3 is TGTGCCAGCAGTTTAGTAGGACAGGGGTATGGCTACACCTTC. Translated: CASSLVGQGYGYTF.

This clonotype was detected a few times. Written as DNA, the CDR3 is TGTGCCAGCAGCCGCACGGATCGAGATACGCAGTATTTT. This translates into CASSRTDRDTQYF. The chain links TRBV6-1 to TRBJ2-3; the D is unclear. Between the trimmed V and J ends, which lost 6 bases and 5 bases, there was a span of 12 bases. This CDR3 has 13 amino acids. CDR1 is MNHNS and CDR2 is SASEGT in the germline V gene.

The chain uses TRBV11-1 and TRBJ2-5; 15 bases map to TRBD2. This CDR3 region has 18 residues. Looked up from germline, CDR1 is SGHAT and CDR2 is FQDESV (reference sequence). Trimming cost V 4 bases and J 2 bases; bases outside gene matches: 8. The CDR3 protein is CASSYGGTSGGPQETQYF. Written as DNA, the CDR3 is TGTGCCAGCAGCTACGGCGGGACTAGCGGGGGGCCTCAAGAGACCCAGTACTTC.

The CDR3 sequence: CASSQDRASGSLDEQFF. In DNA form, the CDR3 reads TGCGCCAGCAGCCAAGATCGGGCTAGTGGTTCACTCGATGAGCAGTTCTTC. The chain has TRBV4-3 and TRBJ2-1; D call uncertain. Trimming removed 0 bases at V and 8 bases at J, with 20 bases between. The germline gives CDR1 LGHNA, CDR2 YSLEER. The length of the CDR3 is 17 residues.

Only a few counts were recorded for this clonotype. The V and J genes are TRBV4-3 and TRBJ2-3; D may be TRBD2 (5 bases). CDR3 length equals 14 residues. V lost 5 bases to trimming and J lost 6 bases, with 15 bases between them. From germline, CDR1 is LGHNA and CDR2 YSLEER. The CDR3 region is CASSEGPPPDTQYF. DNA of the CDR3: TGCGCCAGCAGCGAGGGCCCCCCTCCCGATACGCAGTATTTT.

The J gene is TRBJ1-2, the V gene TRBV11-2; 11 bases are shared with TRBD1. Germline loops: CDR1 SGHAT, CDR2 FQNNGV. J gave up 0 bases and V 8 bases, and 20 bases lay outside the gene matches. The CDR3 covers 20 residues. CDR3 bases: TGTGCCAGCTCATCTATAGCACGGGACAGGGGGAAAAGGGCTAACTATGGCTACACCTTC. Protein product: CASSSIARDRGKRANYGYTF.

This clonotype was counted between two and nine times. The chain is built from TRBV9 and TRBJ1-1, with a possible D match to TRBD1 (5 bases). Trimming stripped 4 bases from V and 0 bases from J, with 16 bases between. Germline V gives CDR1 SGDLS, CDR2 YYNGEE. The CDR3 runs 16 residues. The CDR3 DNA is TGTGCCAGCAGCCCCGACGTGGGGCAGCTGAACACTGAAGCTTTCTTT. It is translated as CASSPDVGQLNTEAFF.

In this sample, this clonotype turned up a few times. The CDR3 DNA sequence: TGTGCCAGCAGTGAACCCCTTCCGGGGGCTTCGAACACCGGGGAGCTGTTTTTT. This translates into CASSEPLPGASNTGELFF. The chain is built from TRBV25-1 and TRBJ2-2, with D perhaps being TRBD1 or TRBD2 (6 bases each). V gave up 2 bases and J gave up 0 bases, with 16 bases separating them. Looked up from germline, CDR1 is MGHDK and CDR2 is SYGVNS. CDR3 length: 18 residues.

This clonotype was seen more than once but under ten times. This chain links TRBV29-1 with TRBJ2-7; a possible D gene is TRBD1 (7 bases). Between the trimmed V and J ends, which lost 5 bases and 6 bases, there was a span of 14 bases. This CDR3 has 12 amino acids. Germline V lookup: CDR1 SQVTM, CDR2 ANQGSEA. CDR3 amino acids: CSVTTGDSEQYF. CDR3 bases: TGCAGCGTTACGACGGGGGACAGCGAGCAGTACTTC.

This clonotype has a handful of counts. The CDR3: CASSQDAYQDGPYEQYF. For the CDR3, the DNA is TGCGCCAGCAGCCAAGATGCGTATCAGGACGGACCGTACGAGCAGTACTTC. V is TRBV4-3 and J is TRBJ2-7; no firm D call. V lost 0 bases and J 4 bases, leaving 19 bases between the germline ends. CDR3 length: 17 residues. The V gene's germline CDR1 is LGHNA and CDR2 YSLEER.

This clonotype has just a few counts. The chain employs TRBV12-3 or TRBV12-4 and TRBJ2-7, with a tentative D call TRBD1 (6 bases). The CDR3 covers 13 residues. The V end was cut by 6 bases, the J end by 2 bases, with 11 bases between. The CDR3 here is CASRTDRTYEQYF. The CDR3 nucleotides are TGTGCCAGCAGGACAGACAGGACCTACGAGCAGTACTTC.

This clonotype was detected only a few times. The chain combines TRBV5-1 with TRBJ2-1; D perhaps matches TRBD2 (6 bases). The CDR3 length is 14 residues. Deletions cut 6 bases from V and 4 bases from J, with 14 bases between. Germline V gives CDR1 SGHRS, CDR2 YFSETQ. CDR3 sequence: CASNPGLRYNEQFF. Written as DNA, the CDR3 is TGCGCCAGCAACCCGGGACTCCGATACAATGAGCAGTTCTTC.

CDR3 protein: CASSQVWVGRENIQYF. CDR3 bases: TGTGCCAGCAGCCAAGTTTGGGTGGGACGGGAAAACATTCAGTACTTC. V usage is TRBV4-2 and J usage is TRBJ2-4, with D perhaps matching TRBD1 or TRBD2 (5 bases each). Trimming shortened V by 1 base and J by 5 bases, and 15 bases separated the two germline ends. There are 16 residues in the CDR3. The germline gives CDR1 LGHNA, CDR2 YNFKEQ.

This clonotype was observed a few times. The V call is TRBV12-3 or TRBV12-4, the J call TRBJ1-5; D gene uncertain. With 8 bases removed from V and 0 bases from J, the gap between germline ends came to 8 bases. The CDR3 covers 13 residues. The CDR3 is CASRRSSNQPQHF. The CDR3 bases are TGTGCCAGCCGGCGGAGTAGCAATCAGCCCCAGCATTTT.

This clonotype was counted many times. The chain links TRBV20-1 to TRBJ1-5, with a tentative D call TRBD1 (6 bases). Germline-derived CDR1 and CDR2 are DFQATT and SNEGSKA (reference sequence). The CDR3 sequence is 14 residues long. Trimming stripped 5 bases from V and 6 bases from J, with 17 bases between. The CDR3 DNA follows: TGCAGTGCTCGTCGGACAGTGGAAGGTCAGCCCCAGCATTTT. Its protein product is CSARRTVEGQPQHF.

The CDR3 reads CASSLAGTSGGPDTQYF. The CDR3 DNA follows: TGTGCCAGCAGCTTAGCCGGGACTAGCGGGGGCCCAGATACGCAGTATTTT. The rearrangement links TRBV7-2 to TRBJ2-3; 14 nucleotides align to TRBD2. From germline, CDR1 is SGHTA and CDR2 FQGNSA. The CDR3 loop spans 17 amino acids. V was pared by 0 bases and J by 4 bases, with 3 bases of the junction left unmatched.